This T cell receptor (beta chain) came from a study of blood T cell repertoires in COVID-19. Across the whole study: Sites in the United States, Italy and Spain provided acute and convalescent COVID-19 samples.

V shed 3 bases and J shed 8 bases, with 16 bases lying between them. Per germline, CDR1 MNHEY and CDR2 SMNVEV (reference sequence). There are 14 residues in the CDR3. In the study's own analysis: For nucleated cells, counts were estimated from reference gene primer amplification. Produced via immunoSEQ multiplex PCR; TCRdb's table is partial and in-frame only. V, J and clone size are those of that table, while D and trimming were read from the DNA. The sample has a few hundred thousand clones, roughly four fifths seen once. The sample holds a few counts of this clone. The chain carries TRBV27 and TRBJ1-2; D not resolved. Sequencing was carried out using peripheral blood. This receptor was obtained from a woman aged 55-75 years with acute or convalescent COVID-19. The CDR3 spells CASSFGPQEEGYTF. CDR3 bases: TGTGCCAGCAGTTTTGGCCCCCAGGAAGAGGGCTACACCTTC.